Sequencing of this T cell receptor (beta chain) was carried out in a study of human T cells and chemical hapten exposure. Study-wide context: A 2 cm by 2 cm inner upper arm patch received 2% DPC for sensitization.

One entry per CDR3 protein, called by TCRdb with MiXCR from the RACE reads. The sample shows about 380,000 distinct CDR3 sequences, 5% to 6.5% of them seen only once. This clonotype came up many times. Its antigen is as yet unknown. Time point described: pre-sensitization, week 0. Sample treatment: therapeutic diphenylcyclopropenone sensitization with weekly scalp DPC. V dropped 1 base and J dropped 1; count of bases not matched to a gene: 5. Germline-derived CDR1 and CDR2 are LNHNV and YYDKDF (reference sequence). This CDR3 has 16 residues. The study's findings and limits: Significantly more large CDR3 similarity clusters were formed by expanded TCRs than by controls.

Sequenced here: whole blood, sampled in connection with sensitization to the hapten diphenylcyclopropenone (DPC). The rearrangement links TRBV15 to TRBJ2-3, with 7 bases that match TRBD2. This clonotype originated in a woman aged 45-65 years with alopecia areata. Some clones in this sample may be carry-over from other donors' samples. This chain's CDR3 is CATSRAPGGGTDTQYF. The CDR3 DNA sequence: TGTGCCACCAGCAGAGCTCCGGGGGGAGGCACAGATACGCAGTATTTT.